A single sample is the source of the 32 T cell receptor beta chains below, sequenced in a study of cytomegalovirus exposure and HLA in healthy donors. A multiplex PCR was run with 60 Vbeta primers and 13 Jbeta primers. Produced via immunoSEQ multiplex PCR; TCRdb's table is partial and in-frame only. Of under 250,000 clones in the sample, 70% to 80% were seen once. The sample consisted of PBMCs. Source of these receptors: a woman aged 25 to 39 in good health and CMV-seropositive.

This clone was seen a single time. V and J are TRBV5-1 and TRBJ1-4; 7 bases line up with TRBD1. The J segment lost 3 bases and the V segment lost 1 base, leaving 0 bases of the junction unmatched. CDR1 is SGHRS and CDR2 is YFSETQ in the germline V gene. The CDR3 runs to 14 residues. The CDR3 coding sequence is TGCGCCAGCAGCTTGAGGGGGCCTAATGAAAAACTGTTTTTT. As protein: CASSLRGPNEKLFF.

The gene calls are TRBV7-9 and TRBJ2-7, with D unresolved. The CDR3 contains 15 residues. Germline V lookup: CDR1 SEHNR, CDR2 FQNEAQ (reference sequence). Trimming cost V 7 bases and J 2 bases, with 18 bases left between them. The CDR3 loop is CASIQTPIRAYEQYF. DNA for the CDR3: TGTGCCAGCATACAAACCCCCATCCGGGCCTACGAGCAGTACTTC.

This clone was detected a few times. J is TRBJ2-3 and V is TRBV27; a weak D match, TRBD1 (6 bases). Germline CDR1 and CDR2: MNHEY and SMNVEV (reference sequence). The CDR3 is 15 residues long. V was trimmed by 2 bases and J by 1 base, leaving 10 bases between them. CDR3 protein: CASSLASGGTDTQYF. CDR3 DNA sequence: TGTGCCAGCAGTTTAGCTTCAGGGGGCACAGATACGCAGTATTTT.

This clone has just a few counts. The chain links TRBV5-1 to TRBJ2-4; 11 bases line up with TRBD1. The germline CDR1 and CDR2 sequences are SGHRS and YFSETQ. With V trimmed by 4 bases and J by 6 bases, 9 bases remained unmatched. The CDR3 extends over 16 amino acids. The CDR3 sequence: CASSQDTGTGGNIQYF. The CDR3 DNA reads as TGCGCCAGCAGCCAAGACACCGGGACAGGGGGAAACATTCAGTACTTC.

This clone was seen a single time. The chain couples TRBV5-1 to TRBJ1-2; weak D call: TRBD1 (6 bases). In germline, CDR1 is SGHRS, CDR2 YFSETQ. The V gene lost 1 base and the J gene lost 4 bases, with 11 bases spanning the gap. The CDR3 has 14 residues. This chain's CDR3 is CASSLSAGAYGYTF. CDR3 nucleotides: TGCGCCAGCAGCTTGTCCGCAGGGGCCTATGGCTACACCTTC.

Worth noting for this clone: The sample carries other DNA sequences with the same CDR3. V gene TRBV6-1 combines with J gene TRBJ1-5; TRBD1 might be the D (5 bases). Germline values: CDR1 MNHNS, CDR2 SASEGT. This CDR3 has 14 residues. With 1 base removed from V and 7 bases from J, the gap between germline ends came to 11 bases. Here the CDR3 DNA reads TGTGCCAGCAGTGAAGGGGGCGCGGAACAGCCCCAGCATTTT. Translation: CASSEGGAEQPQHF.

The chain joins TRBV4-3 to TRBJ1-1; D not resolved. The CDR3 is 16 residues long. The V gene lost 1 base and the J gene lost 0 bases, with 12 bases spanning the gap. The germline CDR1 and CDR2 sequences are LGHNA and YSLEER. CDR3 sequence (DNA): TGCGCCAGCAGCCAAGGACTTATATCCCTGAACACTGAAGCTTTCTTT. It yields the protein CASSQGLISLNTEAFF.

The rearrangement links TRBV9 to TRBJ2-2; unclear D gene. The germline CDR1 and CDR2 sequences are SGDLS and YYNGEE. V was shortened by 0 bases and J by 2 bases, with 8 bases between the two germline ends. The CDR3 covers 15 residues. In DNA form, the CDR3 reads TGTGCCAGCAGCGTAGGAGATCTAAACACCGGGGAGCTGTTTTTT. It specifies CASSVGDLNTGELFF.

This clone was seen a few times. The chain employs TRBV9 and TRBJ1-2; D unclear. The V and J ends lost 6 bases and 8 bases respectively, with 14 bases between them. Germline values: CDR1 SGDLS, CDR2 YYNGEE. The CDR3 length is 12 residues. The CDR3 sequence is CASTPAGWGYTF. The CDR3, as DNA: TGTGCCAGCACCCCCGCAGGCTGGGGCTACACCTTC.

Here the CDR3 DNA reads TGTGCCAGCAGCTTCCTACTAGCGGGGGAATACAATGAGCAGTTCTTC. This translates into CASSFLLAGEYNEQFF. The V gene is TRBV13, the J gene TRBJ2-1; 11 bases are a match to TRBD2. J lost 4 bases, V lost 3 bases, and 5 bases had no gene match. This CDR3 spans 16 amino acids. Germline V gene lookup returns CDR1 PRHDT and CDR2 FYEKMQ (reference sequence). Looking up the rest from reference TRBV13 and TRBJ2-1 gives the full variable domain: AAGVIQSPRHLIKEKRETATLKCYPIPRHDTVYWYQQGPGQDPQFLISFYEKMQSDKGSIPDRFSAQQFSDYHSELNMSSLELGDSALYFCASSFLLAGEYNEQFFGPGTRLTVL.

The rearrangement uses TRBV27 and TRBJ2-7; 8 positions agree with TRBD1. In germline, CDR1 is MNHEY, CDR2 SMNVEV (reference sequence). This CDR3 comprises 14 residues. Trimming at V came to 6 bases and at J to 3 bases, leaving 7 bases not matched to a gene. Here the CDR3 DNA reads TGTGCCAGCAGGCCGGGACAGGCTGACTACGAGCAGTACTTC. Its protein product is CASRPGQADYEQYF.

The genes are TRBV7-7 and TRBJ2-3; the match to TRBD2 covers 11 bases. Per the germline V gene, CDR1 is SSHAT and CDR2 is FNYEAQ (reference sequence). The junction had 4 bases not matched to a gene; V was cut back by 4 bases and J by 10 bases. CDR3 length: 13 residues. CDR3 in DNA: TGTGCCAGCAGCTCCGGGACTAGCGGCTCGCAGTATTTT. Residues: CASSSGTSGSQYF.

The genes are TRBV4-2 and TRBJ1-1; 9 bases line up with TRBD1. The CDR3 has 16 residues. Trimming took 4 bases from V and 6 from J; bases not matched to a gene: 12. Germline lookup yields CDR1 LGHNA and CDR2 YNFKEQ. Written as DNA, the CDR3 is TGTGCCAGCAGCCTAGCTCCCGGGACAGGGTTTGCTGAAGCTTTCTTT. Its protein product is CASSLAPGTGFAEAFF.

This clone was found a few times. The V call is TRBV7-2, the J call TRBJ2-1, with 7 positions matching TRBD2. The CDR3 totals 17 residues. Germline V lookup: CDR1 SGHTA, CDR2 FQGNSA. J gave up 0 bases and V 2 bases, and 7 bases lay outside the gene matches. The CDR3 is CASSLTLAVFSYNEQFF. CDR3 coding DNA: TGTGCCAGCAGCTTAACGCTAGCGGTTTTCTCCTACAATGAGCAGTTCTTC. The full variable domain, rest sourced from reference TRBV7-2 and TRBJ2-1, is GAGVSQSPSNKVTEKGKDVELRCDPISGHTALYWYRQSLGQGLEFLIYFQGNSAPDKSGLPSDRFSAERTGGSVSTLTIQRTQQEDSAVYLCASSLTLAVFSYNEQFFGPGTRLTVL.

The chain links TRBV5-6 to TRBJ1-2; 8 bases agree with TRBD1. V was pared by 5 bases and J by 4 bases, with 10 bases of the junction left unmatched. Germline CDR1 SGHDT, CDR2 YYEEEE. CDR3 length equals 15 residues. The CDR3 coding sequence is TGTGCCAGCAGTTACCGGGACAGGCGCCTCTATGGCTACACCTTC. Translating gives CASSYRDRRLYGYTF.

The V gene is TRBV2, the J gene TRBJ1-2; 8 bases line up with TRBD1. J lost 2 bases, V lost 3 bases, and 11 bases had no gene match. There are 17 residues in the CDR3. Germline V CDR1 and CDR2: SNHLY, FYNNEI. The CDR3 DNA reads TGTGCCAGCAGTGAGGGGACAGGAGGTTTTTTAAACTATGGCTACACCTTC. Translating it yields CASSEGTGGFLNYGYTF. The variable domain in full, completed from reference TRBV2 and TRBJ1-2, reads EPEVTQTPSHQVTQMGQEVILRCVPISNHLYFYWYRQILGQKVEFLVSFYNNEISEKSEIFDDQFSVERPDGSNFTLKIRSTKLEDSAMYFCASSEGTGGFLNYGYTFGSGTRLTVV.

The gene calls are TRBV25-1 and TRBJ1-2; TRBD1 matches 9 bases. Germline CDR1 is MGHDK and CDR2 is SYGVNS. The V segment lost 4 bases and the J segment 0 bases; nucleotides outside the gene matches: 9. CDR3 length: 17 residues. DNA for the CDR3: TGTGCCAGCAGTGCATTGACAGGGGGATTTTCTAACTATGGCTACACCTTC. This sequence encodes CASSALTGGFSNYGYTF.

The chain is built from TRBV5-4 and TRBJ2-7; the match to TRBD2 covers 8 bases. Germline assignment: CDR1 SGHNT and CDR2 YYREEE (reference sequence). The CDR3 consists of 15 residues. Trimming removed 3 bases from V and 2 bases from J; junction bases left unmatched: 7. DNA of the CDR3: TGTGCCAGCAGCTGGGGGGCGGGAGGAGCCTACGAGCAGTACTTC. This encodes CASSWGAGGAYEQYF. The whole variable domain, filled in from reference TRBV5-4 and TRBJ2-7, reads ETGVTQSPTHLIKTRGQQVTLRCSSQSGHNTVSWYQQALGQGPQFIFQYYREEENGRGNFPPRFSGLQFPNYSSELNVNALELDDSALYLCASSWGAGGAYEQYFGPGTRLTVT.

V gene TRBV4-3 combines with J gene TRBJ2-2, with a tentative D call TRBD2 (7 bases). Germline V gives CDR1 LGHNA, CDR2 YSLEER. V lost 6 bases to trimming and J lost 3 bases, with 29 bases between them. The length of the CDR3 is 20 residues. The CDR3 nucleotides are TGCGCCAGCAGTCAGGGGCTAGCGGACTCGTATATCTCCCACACCGGGGAGCTGTTTTTT. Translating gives CASSQGLADSYISHTGELFF.

The CDR3 DNA reads as TGTGCCAGCAGTTTACAGGGGCAGAGTGGAAACACCATATATTTT. As protein: CASSLQGQSGNTIYF. V usage is TRBV6-5 and J usage is TRBJ1-3; 7 bases line up with TRBD1. The germline V gene encodes CDR1 MNHEY and CDR2 SVGAGI. With V trimmed by 4 bases and J by 3 bases, 6 bases remained unmatched. The CDR3 contains 15 residues.

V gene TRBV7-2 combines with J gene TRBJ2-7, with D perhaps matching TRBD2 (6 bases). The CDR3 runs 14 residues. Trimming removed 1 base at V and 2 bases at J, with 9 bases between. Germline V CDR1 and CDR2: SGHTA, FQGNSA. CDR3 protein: CASSLGAGPYEQYF. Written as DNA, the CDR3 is TGTGCCAGCAGCTTAGGGGCGGGGCCCTACGAGCAGTACTTC.

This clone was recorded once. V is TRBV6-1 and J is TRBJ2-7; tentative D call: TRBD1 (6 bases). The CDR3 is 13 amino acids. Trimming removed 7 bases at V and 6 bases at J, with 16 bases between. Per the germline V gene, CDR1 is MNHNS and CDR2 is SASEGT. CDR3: CASKDRQVSEQYF. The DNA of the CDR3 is TGTGCCAGCAAAGACCGACAGGTCTCCGAGCAGTACTTC.

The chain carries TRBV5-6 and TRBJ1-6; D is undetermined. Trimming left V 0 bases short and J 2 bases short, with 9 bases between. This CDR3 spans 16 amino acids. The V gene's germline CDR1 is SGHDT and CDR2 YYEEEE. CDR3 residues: CASSLVAATYNSPLHF. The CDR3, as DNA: TGTGCCAGCAGCTTGGTGGCCGCCACCTATAATTCACCCCTCCACTTT.

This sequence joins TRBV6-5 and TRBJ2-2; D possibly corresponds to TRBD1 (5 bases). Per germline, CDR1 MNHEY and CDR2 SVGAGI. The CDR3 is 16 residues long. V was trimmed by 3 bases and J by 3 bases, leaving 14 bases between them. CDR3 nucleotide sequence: TGTGCCAGCAGTTATTGGGGCGGCGAGTACACCGGGGAGCTGTTTTTT. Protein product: CASSYWGGEYTGELFF.

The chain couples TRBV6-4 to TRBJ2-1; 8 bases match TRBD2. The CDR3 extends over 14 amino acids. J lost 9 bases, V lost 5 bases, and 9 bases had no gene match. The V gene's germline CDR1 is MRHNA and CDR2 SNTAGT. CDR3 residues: CASSTEIAGGEQFF. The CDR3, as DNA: TGTGCCAGCAGTACGGAGATTGCGGGAGGTGAGCAGTTCTTC.

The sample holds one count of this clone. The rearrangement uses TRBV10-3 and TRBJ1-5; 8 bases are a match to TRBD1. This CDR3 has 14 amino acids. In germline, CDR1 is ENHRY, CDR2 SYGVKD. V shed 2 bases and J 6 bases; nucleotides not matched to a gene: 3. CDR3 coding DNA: TGTGCCATCAGTGAGGAGGACAGGGTTCAGCCCCAGCATTTT. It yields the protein CAISEEDRVQPQHF.

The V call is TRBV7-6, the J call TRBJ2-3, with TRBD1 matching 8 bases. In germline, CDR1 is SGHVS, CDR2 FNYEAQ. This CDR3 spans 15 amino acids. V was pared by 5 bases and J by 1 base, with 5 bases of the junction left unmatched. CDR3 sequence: CASSQPGQGTDTQYF. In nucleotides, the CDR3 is TGTGCCAGCAGCCAACCGGGACAGGGCACAGATACGCAGTATTTT.

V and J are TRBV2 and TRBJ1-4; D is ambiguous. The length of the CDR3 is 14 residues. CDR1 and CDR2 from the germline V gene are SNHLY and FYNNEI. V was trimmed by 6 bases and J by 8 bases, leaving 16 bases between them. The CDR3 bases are TGTGCCAGCAGCCTAGGTACGGCGGGAGAAAAACTGTTTTTT. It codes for CASSLGTAGEKLFF. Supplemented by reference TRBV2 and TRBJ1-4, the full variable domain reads EPEVTQTPSHQVTQMGQEVILRCVPISNHLYFYWYRQILGQKVEFLVSFYNNEISEKSEIFDDQFSVERPDGSNFTLKIRSTKLEDSAMYFCASSLGTAGEKLFFGSGTQLSVL.

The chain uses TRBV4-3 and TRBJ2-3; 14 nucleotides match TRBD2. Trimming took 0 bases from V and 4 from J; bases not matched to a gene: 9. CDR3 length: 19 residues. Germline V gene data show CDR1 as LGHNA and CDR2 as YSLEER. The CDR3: CASSQDFGTSGSTSDTQYF. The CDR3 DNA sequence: TGCGCCAGCAGCCAAGATTTTGGGACTAGCGGGAGTACCTCAGATACGCAGTATTTT.

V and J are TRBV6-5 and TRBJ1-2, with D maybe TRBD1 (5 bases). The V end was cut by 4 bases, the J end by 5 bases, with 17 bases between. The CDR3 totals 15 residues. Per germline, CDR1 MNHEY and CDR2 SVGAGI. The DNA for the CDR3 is TGTGCCAGCAGTTCGTTAGGACAAGGGGCTTATGGCTACACCTTC. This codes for CASSSLGQGAYGYTF.

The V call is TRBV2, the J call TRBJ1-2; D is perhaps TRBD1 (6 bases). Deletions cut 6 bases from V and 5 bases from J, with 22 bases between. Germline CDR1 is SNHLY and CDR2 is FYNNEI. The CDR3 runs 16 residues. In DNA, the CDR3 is TGTGCCAGCAGCTTGAGCGGGGGCCCATCGACATATGGCTACACCTTC. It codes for CASSLSGGPSTYGYTF.

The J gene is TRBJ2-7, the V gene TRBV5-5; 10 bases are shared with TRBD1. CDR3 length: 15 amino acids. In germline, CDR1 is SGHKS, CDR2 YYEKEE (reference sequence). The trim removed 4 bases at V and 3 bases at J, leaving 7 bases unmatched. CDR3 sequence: CASSRPGQGLYEQYF. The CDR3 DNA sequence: TGTGCCAGCAGCCGGCCGGGACAGGGGCTCTACGAGCAGTACTTC.